This TCR beta chain is drawn from a study of T-cell reconstitution after alpha-beta-depleted transplantation in children. Whole-study findings and limits: It was reported that alpha-beta T cells came from several hundred expanded graft clones (about two months after transplant). Surviving recipient T cells and thymic progenitors produced the high day-60 TCRbeta diversity seen in some patients. The authors attributed T-cell counts and diversity one year after transplant mostly to newly produced T cells.

Unique molecular identifiers were incorporated into the prepared TCRbeta library. A single record per CDR3 protein comes from TCRdb applying MiXCR to the PCR reads. The sample carries a few hundred thousand distinct CDR3 sequences, over 25% recorded once. This clonotype was detected only a few times. Its antigen is undetermined. The V and J ends lost 3 bases and 6 bases respectively, with 8 bases between them. Germline V CDR1 and CDR2: LGHNA, YNFKEQ. This CDR3 comprises 12 residues. The origin of this receptor is a boy younger than two with Wiskott-Aldrich syndrome, due to receive a stem cell transplant. V usage is TRBV4-2 and J usage is TRBJ2-5; D call uncertain. The material was PBMCs, obtained before TCRalphabeta/CD19-depleted stem cell transplant. The CDR3 loop reads CASSHLRKTQYF. DNA of the CDR3: TGTGCCAGCAGCCACCTCAGAAAGACCCAGTACTTC.